A single sample is the source of the 3 T cell receptor beta chains below, sequenced in a study of persistence of HIV-infected CD4 T cells. Their recognized antigens are unknown. Stimulation used 9 to 10 ug/mL lysate from CMV-infected fibroblasts. CD4+ T cells upregulating both CD40 ligand and CD69 were sorted as responding cells. The immunoSEQ assay was version 4, run in survey mode. Clones were sequenced by immunoSEQ multiplex PCR, and TCRdb holds only the in-frame ones, with some missing. The profile shows roughly 13,000 clones, over 60% of them singletons. Here the sequenced sample was CD4+ T cells sorted from PBMCs after 18-hour stimulation, taken from a patient who received antiretroviral therapy. The receptors here all came from an adult man with HIV who was CMV-seropositive.

This clone came up once. CDR3 loop: CASRTTGKRAKNIQYF. CDR3 bases: TGTGCCAGCAGAACGACAGGGAAAAGGGCCAAAAACATTCAGTACTTC. This chain links TRBV28 with TRBJ2-4; TRBD1 aligns across 7 bases. CDR3 length: 16 amino acids. Germline-derived CDR1 and CDR2 are MDHEN and SYDVKM. V lost 6 bases and J lost 1; bases outside the gene matches: 9.

V gene TRBV5-1 combines with J gene TRBJ2-2, with a tentative D call TRBD1 (5 bases). CDR1 and CDR2 (germline): SGHRS, YFSETQ. The CDR3 totals 15 residues. V lost 0 bases and J lost 1, with 7 bases in between. CDR3 sequence reads: CASSLGQLNTGELFF. CDR3 nucleotides: TGCGCCAGCAGCTTGGGACAGCTGAACACCGGGGAGCTGTTTTTT.

This sequence joins TRBV6-4 and TRBJ2-1, with 13 bases lining up with TRBD2. Germline CDR1 MRHNA, CDR2 SNTAGT. J was trimmed by 8 bases and V by 5 bases; bases with no gene match: 6. This CDR3 comprises 15 residues. As DNA, the CDR3 is TGTGCCAGCAGTACACTAGCGGGGGGGCTTTATGAGCAGTTCTTC. Its translation is CASSTLAGGLYEQFF.